These T cell receptor beta chains were read from a single sample in a study of cytomegalovirus exposure and HLA in healthy donors. Data came from immunoSEQ multiplex PCR; TCRdb stores just in-frame clones and leaves some out. The data show roughly 250,000 clones, 86% seen once. The sequencing sample was made of PBMCs. The receptors were sampled from a woman in her thirties in good health and CMV-seropositive. Both conserved end residues are part of each CDR3. The order of the fields is J gene, V gene, clone size, D gene, CDR3 protein, CDR3 DNA. The D gene is left open where the match is weak. Clone size is given for some rows only: seen once, a few or many times, or a class if the clone is expanded.

J: TRBJ2-7; V: TRBV6-5; size: many; D: NA; CDR3: CASSYGRGEQYF; DNA: TGTGCCAGCAGTTACGGCCGGGGGGAGCAGTACTTC
J: TRBJ2-7; V: TRBV28; size: NA; D: TRBD2; CDR3: CASSLWREVYEQYF; DNA: TGTGCCAGCAGTTTGTGGCGGGAGGTTTACGAGCAGTACTTC
J: TRBJ1-2; V: TRBV5-6; size: NA; D: TRBD1; CDR3: CASSLQGAGGYTF; DNA: TGTGCCAGCAGCTTACAGGGGGCGGGTGGCTACACCTTC
J: TRBJ1-3; V: TRBV5-1; size: NA; D: TRBD1; CDR3: CASSLLGDSSGNTIYF; DNA: TGCGCCAGCAGCTTGCTCGGGGACAGCTCTGGAAACACCATATATTTT
J: TRBJ2-7; V: TRBV28; size: NA; D: NA; CDR3: CASSFLVGSDSRVYEQYF; DNA: TGTGCCAGCAGTTTTCTCGTTGGGAGCGATTCCCGAGTATACGAGCAGTACTTC
J: TRBJ1-5; V: TRBV19; size: NA; D: TRBD1; CDR3: CASSIANPDRGLLSQPQHF; DNA: TGTGCCAGTAGTATAGCGAATCCGGACAGGGGGCTGTTATCTCAGCCCCAGCATTTT
J: TRBJ1-4; V: TRBV5-1; size: NA; D: TRBD1; CDR3: CASSRDRGNEKLFF; DNA: TGCGCCAGCAGCCGGGACAGGGGTAATGAAAAACTGTTTTTT
J: TRBJ2-7; V: TRBV9; size: NA; D: TRBD1; CDR3: CASSANPGTGSPYEQYF; DNA: TGTGCCAGCAGCGCGAATCCCGGGACAGGGTCCCCCTACGAGCAGTACTTC
J: TRBJ2-5; V: TRBV11-3; size: NA; D: NA; CDR3: CASSFNTGVVETQYF; DNA: TGTGCCAGCAGCTTTAATACGGGAGTGGTGGAGACCCAGTACTTC
J: TRBJ2-1; V: TRBV29-1; size: NA; D: TRBD2; CDR3: CSVEELREGRREQFF; DNA: TGCAGCGTTGAAGAGTTGCGGGAGGGCCGTCGTGAGCAGTTCTTC
J: TRBJ1-5; V: TRBV30; size: NA; D: TRBD1; CDR3: CALGQANQPQHF; DNA: TGTGCCTTAGGACAGGCGAATCAGCCCCAGCATTTT
J: TRBJ2-7; V: TRBV7-9; size: few; D: TRBD1; CDR3: CASSLTGDEQYF; DNA: TGTGCCAGCAGCCTGACAGGGGATGAGCAGTACTTC
J: TRBJ2-7; V: TRBV11-2; size: many; D: TRBD2; CDR3: CASSLAAGEVYEQYF; DNA: TGTGCCAGCAGCTTAGCTGCGGGAGAGGTCTACGAGCAGTACTTC
J: TRBJ2-1; V: TRBV2; size: NA; D: TRBD2; CDR3: CASSEPAEREDEQFF; DNA: TGTGCCAGCAGTGAACCGGCGGAGCGGGAGGATGAGCAGTTCTTC
J: TRBJ2-2; V: TRBV4-1; size: NA; D: TRBD2; CDR3: CASSQGAASGANTGELFF; DNA: TGCGCCAGCAGCCAAGGAGCGGCTAGCGGGGCTAACACCGGGGAGCTGTTTTTT
J: TRBJ2-3; V: TRBV6-1; size: NA; D: TRBD2; CDR3: CASSEMAGEVDTQYF; DNA: TGTGCCAGCAGTGAAATGGCGGGAGAAGTAGATACGCAGTATTTT
J: TRBJ1-1; V: TRBV11-3; size: NA; D: NA; CDR3: CASSPSPGTAEHSEAFF; DNA: TGTGCCAGCAGCCCTAGTCCCGGGACTGCGGAACACAGTGAAGCTTTCTTT
J: TRBJ2-7; V: TRBV6-1; size: NA; D: TRBD2; CDR3: CASREPGLALYEQYF; DNA: TGTGCCAGCAGAGAACCGGGACTAGCGCTCTACGAGCAGTACTTC
J: TRBJ1-2; V: TRBV5-4; size: NA; D: NA; CDR3: CASSFQQGRGYTF; DNA: TGTGCCAGCAGCTTCCAACAGGGCCGTGGCTACACCTTC
J: TRBJ1-2; V: TRBV6-6; size: few; D: TRBD1; CDR3: CASRETGNYGYTF; DNA: TGTGCCAGCAGAGAGACAGGGAACTATGGCTACACCTTC
J: TRBJ2-3; V: TRBV29-1; size: NA; D: TRBD2; CDR3: CSAWDSGRVLTSTDTQYF; DNA: TGCAGCGCGTGGGATAGCGGGAGAGTCCTTACTAGCACAGATACGCAGTATTTT
J: TRBJ2-6; V: TRBV14; size: NA; D: TRBD1; CDR3: CASSQVGWQGANSGANVLTF; DNA: TGTGCCAGCAGCCAAGTGGGTTGGCAGGGGGCGAACTCTGGGGCCAACGTCCTGACTTTC
J: TRBJ1-5; V: TRBV4-2; size: NA; D: NA; CDR3: CASSQDPGPVQPQHF; DNA: TGTGCCAGCAGCCAAGATCCAGGGCCTGTTCAGCCCCAGCATTTT
J: TRBJ1-1; V: TRBV10-3; size: NA; D: NA; CDR3: CAISDSSWASMNTEAFF; DNA: TGTGCCATCAGTGACAGTTCCTGGGCCTCCATGAACACTGAAGCTTTCTTT
J: TRBJ1-2; V: TRBV10-2; size: many; D: NA; CDR3: CASSVWQGYGYTF; DNA: TGCGCCAGCAGTGTATGGCAGGGCTATGGCTACACCTTC
J: TRBJ2-2; V: TRBV5-1; size: NA; D: NA; CDR3: CASSLAGGTENTGELFF; DNA: TGCGCCAGCAGCTTGGCCGGAGGGACAGAGAACACCGGGGAGCTGTTTTTT
J: TRBJ2-7; V: TRBV28; size: NA; D: NA; CDR3: CASRRLKLNPYEQYF; DNA: TGTGCCAGCAGAAGACTCAAACTGAACCCCTACGAGCAGTACTTC
J: TRBJ1-2; V: TRBV5-1; size: once; D: NA; CDR3: CASSPEGGLTYGYTF; DNA: TGCGCCAGCAGCCCGGAGGGGGGGCTTACCTATGGCTACACCTTC
J: TRBJ2-1; V: TRBV30; size: NA; D: TRBD2; CDR3: CAWSRSGRRFLTNEQFF; DNA: TGTGCCTGGAGTCGCAGCGGGAGGAGATTCCTTACCAATGAGCAGTTCTTC
J: TRBJ1-1; V: TRBV5-4; size: NA; D: NA; CDR3: CASSLWGGKAFF; DNA: TGTGCCAGCAGCTTGTGGGGGGGCAAAGCTTTCTTT
J: TRBJ2-7; V: TRBV19; size: NA; D: TRBD2; CDR3: CASSRLAGGMANEQYF; DNA: TGTGCCAGTAGTAGACTAGCGGGAGGTATGGCCAACGAGCAGTACTTC
J: TRBJ1-4; V: TRBV19; size: NA; D: TRBD1; CDR3: CASSSAQGMNEKLFF; DNA: TGTGCCAGTAGTTCCGCACAGGGGATGAATGAAAAACTGTTTTTT
J: TRBJ2-3; V: TRBV18; size: NA; D: TRBD2; CDR3: CASSPVTSGDNLGTQYF; DNA: TGTGCCAGCTCACCAGTCACTAGCGGAGATAACTTAGGGACGCAGTATTTT
J: TRBJ2-6; V: TRBV30; size: once; D: NA; CDR3: CAWSLGPTSGANVLTF; DNA: TGTGCCTGGAGTCTGGGGCCTACCTCTGGGGCCAACGTCCTGACTTTC
J: TRBJ1-4; V: TRBV25-1; size: few; D: NA; CDR3: CASSVQEKLFF; DNA: TGTGCCAGCAGTGTACAGGAAAAACTGTTTTTT
J: TRBJ1-1; V: TRBV5-6; size: NA; D: NA; CDR3: CASIPSGGSEAFF; DNA: TGTGCCAGCATCCCGTCGGGGGGATCTGAAGCTTTCTTT
J: TRBJ2-7; V: TRBV5-6; size: NA; D: TRBD1; CDR3: CASSSGQDLYEQYF; DNA: TGTGCCAGCAGCTCGGGACAGGACCTCTACGAGCAGTACTTC
J: TRBJ1-1; V: TRBV20-1; size: NA; D: NA; CDR3: CSARRAEAFF; DNA: TGCAGTGCTAGGCGCGCTGAAGCTTTCTTT
J: TRBJ1-5; V: TRBV27; size: few; D: NA; CDR3: CASSFGGTNQPQHF; DNA: TGTGCCAGCAGTTTCGGGGGGACCAATCAGCCCCAGCATTTT
J: TRBJ1-2; V: TRBV2; size: NA; D: TRBD1; CDR3: CASSETGQGVGYTF; DNA: TGTGCCAGCAGTGAAACGGGACAGGGGGTTGGCTACACCTTC
J: TRBJ1-1; V: TRBV27; size: NA; D: NA; CDR3: CASSFGGGAPNTEAFF; DNA: TGTGCCAGCAGTTTCGGGGGGGGCGCACCTAACACTGAAGCTTTCTTT